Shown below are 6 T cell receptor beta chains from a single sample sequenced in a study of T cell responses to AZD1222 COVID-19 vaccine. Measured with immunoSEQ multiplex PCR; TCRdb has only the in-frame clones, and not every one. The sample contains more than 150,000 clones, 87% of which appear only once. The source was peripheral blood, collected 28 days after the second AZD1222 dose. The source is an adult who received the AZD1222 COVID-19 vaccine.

CDR3 in amino acids: CASSLFGGPRLFF. The CDR3 DNA sequence: TGTGCCAGCAGTTTATTCGGGGGCCCTAGGCTGTTCTTC. The V and J genes are TRBV28 and TRBJ2-1; either TRBD1 or TRBD2 may supply D (6 bases each). CDR1 is MDHEN and CDR2 is SYDVKM in the germline V gene. Trimming cost V 1 base and J 15 bases, with 16 bases left between them. This CDR3 is built from 13 residues.

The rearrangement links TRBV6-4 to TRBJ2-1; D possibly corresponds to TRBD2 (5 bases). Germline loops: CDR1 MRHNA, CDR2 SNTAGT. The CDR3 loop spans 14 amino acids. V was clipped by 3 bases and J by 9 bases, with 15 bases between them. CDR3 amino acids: CASSELVGMGEQFF. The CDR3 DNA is TGTGCCAGCAGTGAACTAGTGGGGATGGGTGAGCAGTTCTTC.

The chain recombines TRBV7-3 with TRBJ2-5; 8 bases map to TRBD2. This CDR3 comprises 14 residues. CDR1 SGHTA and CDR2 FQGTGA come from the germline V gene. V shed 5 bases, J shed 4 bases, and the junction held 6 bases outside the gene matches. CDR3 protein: CASSIGLAGETQYF. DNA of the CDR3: TGTGCCAGCAGCATAGGGCTAGCGGGAGAGACCCAGTACTTC.

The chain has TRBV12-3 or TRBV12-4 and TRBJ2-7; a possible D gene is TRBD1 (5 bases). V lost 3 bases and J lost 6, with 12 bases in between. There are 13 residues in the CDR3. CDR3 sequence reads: CASSFRQGSEQYF. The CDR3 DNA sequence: TGTGCCAGCAGTTTTCGGCAGGGATCCGAGCAGTACTTC.

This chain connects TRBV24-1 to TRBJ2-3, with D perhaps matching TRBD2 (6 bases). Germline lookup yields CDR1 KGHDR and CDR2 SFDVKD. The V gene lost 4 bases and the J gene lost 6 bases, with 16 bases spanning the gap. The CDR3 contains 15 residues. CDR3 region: CATSDPGAGGDTQYF. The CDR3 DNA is TGTGCCACCAGTGACCCCGGGGCAGGAGGGGATACGCAGTATTTT.

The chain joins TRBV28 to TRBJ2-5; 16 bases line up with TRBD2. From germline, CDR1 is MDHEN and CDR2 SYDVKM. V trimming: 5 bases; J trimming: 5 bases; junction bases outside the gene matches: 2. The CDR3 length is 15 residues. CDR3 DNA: TGTGCCAGCAGTGGGACTAGCGGGAGGGTGGAGACCCAGTACTTC. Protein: CASSGTSGRVETQYF.